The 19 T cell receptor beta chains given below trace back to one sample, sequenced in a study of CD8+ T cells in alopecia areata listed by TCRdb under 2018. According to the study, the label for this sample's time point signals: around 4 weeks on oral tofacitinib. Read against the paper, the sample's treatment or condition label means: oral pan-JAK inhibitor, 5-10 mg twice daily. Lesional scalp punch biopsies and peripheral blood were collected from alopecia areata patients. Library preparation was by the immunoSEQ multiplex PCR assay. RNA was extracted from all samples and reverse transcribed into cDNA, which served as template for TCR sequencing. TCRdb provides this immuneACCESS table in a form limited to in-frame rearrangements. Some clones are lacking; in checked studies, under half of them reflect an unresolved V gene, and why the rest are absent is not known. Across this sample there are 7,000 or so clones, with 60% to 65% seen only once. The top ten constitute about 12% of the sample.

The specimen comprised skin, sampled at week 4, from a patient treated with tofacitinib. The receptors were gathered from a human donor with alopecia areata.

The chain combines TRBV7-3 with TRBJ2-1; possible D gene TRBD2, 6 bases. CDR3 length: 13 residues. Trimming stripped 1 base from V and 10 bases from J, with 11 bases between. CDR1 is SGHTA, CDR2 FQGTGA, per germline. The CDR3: CASSLRQGGEQFF. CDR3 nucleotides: TGTGCCAGCAGCTTAAGGCAGGGAGGCGAGCAGTTCTTC.

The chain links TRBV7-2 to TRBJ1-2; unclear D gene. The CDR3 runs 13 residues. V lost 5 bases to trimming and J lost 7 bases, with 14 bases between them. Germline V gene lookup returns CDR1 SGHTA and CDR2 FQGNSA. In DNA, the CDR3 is TGTGCCAGCAGCCCAACCTGGGGTAGTGGCTACACCTTC. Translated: CASSPTWGSGYTF.

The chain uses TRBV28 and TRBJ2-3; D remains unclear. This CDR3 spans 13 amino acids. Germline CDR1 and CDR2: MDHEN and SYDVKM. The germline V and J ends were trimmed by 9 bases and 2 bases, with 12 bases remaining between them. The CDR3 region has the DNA TGTGCCAGTCCGATGGGCAACACAGATACGCAGTATTTT. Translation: CASPMGNTDTQYF.

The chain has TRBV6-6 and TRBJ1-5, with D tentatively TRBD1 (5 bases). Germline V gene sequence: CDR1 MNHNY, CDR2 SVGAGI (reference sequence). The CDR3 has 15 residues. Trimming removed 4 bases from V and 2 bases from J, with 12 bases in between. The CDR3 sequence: CASSSGGMGNQPQHF. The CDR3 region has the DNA TGTGCCAGCAGTTCGGGGGGGATGGGCAATCAGCCCCAGCATTTT.

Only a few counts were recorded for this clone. The DNA of the CDR3 is TGTGCCAGCAGCTTAGCTCGCACAGATACGCAGTATTTT. The encoded protein is CASSLARTDTQYF. The V gene is TRBV7-2, the J gene TRBJ2-3, with D unclear. Germline values: CDR1 SGHTA, CDR2 FQGNSA. With 0 bases removed from V and 1 base from J, the gap between germline ends came to 2 bases. The CDR3 runs 13 residues.

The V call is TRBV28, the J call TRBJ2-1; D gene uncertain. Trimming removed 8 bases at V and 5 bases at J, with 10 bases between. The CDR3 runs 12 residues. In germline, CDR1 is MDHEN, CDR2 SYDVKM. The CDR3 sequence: CASVRWDNEQFF. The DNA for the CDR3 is TGTGCCAGCGTTCGATGGGACAATGAGCAGTTCTTC.

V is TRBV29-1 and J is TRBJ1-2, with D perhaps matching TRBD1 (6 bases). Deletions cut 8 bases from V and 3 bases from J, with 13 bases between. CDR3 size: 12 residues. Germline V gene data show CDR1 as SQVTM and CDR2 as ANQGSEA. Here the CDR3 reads CSTRGTDYGYTF. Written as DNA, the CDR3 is TGCAGCACGAGGGGGACGGACTATGGCTACACCTTC.

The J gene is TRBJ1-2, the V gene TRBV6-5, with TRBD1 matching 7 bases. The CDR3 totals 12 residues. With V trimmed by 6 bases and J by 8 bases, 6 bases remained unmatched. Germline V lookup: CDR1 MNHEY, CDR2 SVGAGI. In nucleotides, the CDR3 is TGTGCCAGCAGGGGACAGTCCAGGGGCTACACCTTC. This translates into CASRGQSRGYTF.

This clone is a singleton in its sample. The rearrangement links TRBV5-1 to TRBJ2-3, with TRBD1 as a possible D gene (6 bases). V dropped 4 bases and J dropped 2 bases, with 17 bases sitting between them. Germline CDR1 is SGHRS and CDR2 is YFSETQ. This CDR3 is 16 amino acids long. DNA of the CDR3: TGCGCCAGCAGCGACCGACAGGCAATAATCACAGATACGCAGTATTTT. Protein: CASSDRQAIITDTQYF.

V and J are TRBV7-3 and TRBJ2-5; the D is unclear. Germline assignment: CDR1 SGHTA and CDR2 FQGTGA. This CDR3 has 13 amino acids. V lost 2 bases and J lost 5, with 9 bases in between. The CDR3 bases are TGTGCCAGCAGCTTACTCTTTGGTGAGACCCAGTACTTC. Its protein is CASSLLFGETQYF.

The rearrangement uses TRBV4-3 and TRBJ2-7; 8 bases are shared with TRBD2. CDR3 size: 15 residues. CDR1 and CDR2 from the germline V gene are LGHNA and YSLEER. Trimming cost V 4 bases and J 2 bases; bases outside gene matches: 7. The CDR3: CASSLASGSTYEQYF. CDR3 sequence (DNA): TGCGCCAGCAGCCTAGCTAGCGGGTCGACCTACGAGCAGTACTTC.

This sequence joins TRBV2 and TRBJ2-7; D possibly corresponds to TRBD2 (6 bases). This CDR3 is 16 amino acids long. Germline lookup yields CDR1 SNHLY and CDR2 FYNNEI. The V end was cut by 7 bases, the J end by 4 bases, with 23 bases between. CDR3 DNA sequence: TGTGCCAGCACCTACCCGAGACGGGAGATCCAGTACGAGCAGTACTTC. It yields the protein CASTYPRREIQYEQYF. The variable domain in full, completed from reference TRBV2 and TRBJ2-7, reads EPEVTQTPSHQVTQMGQEVILRCVPISNHLYFYWYRQILGQKVEFLVSFYNNEISEKSEIFDDQFSVERPDGSNFTLKIRSTKLEDSAMYFCASTYPRREIQYEQYFGPGTRLTVT.

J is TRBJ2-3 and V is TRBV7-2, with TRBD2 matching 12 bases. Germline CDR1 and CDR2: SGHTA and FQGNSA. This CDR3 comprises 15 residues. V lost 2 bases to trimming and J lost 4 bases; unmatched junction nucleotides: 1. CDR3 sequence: CASSLPSGGADTQYF. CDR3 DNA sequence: TGTGCCAGCAGCTTACCTAGCGGGGGGGCAGATACGCAGTATTTT.

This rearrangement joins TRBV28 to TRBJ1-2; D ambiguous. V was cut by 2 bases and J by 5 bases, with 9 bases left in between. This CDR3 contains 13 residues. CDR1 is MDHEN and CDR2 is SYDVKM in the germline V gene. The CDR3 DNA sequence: TGTGCCAGCAGTTTACCGGCGGAATATGGCTACACCTTC. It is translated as CASSLPAEYGYTF.

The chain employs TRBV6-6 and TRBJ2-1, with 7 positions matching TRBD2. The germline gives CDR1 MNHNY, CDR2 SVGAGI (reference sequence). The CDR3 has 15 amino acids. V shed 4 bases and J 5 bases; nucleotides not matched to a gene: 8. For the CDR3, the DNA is TGTGCCAGCAGTTTATGGGACTATCAAAACAATGAGCAGTTCTTC. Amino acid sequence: CASSLWDYQNNEQFF.

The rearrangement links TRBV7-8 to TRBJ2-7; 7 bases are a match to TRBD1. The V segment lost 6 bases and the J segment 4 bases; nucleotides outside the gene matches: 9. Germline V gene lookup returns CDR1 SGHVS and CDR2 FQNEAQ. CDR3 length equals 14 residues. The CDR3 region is CASRPGTATYEQYF. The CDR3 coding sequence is TGTGCCAGCAGACCCGGGACAGCGACTTACGAGCAGTACTTC.

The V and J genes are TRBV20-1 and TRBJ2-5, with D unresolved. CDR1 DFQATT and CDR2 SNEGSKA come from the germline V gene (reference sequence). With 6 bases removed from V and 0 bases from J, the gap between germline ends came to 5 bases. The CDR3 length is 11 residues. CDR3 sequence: CSAQHQETQYF. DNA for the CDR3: TGCAGTGCGCAACACCAAGAGACCCAGTACTTC.

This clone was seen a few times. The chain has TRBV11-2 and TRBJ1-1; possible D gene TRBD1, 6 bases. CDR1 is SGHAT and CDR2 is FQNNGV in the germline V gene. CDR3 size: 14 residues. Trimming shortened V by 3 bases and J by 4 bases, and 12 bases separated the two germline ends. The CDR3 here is CASSFRGQGTEAFF. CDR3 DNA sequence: TGTGCCAGCAGCTTTCGGGGGCAAGGCACTGAAGCTTTCTTT.

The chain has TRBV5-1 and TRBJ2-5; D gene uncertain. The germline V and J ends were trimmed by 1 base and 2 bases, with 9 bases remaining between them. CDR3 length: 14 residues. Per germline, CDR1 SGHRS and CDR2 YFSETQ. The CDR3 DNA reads TGCGCCAGCAGCTTGTACGCCAAGCAAGAGACCCAGTACTTC. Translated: CASSLYAKQETQYF.